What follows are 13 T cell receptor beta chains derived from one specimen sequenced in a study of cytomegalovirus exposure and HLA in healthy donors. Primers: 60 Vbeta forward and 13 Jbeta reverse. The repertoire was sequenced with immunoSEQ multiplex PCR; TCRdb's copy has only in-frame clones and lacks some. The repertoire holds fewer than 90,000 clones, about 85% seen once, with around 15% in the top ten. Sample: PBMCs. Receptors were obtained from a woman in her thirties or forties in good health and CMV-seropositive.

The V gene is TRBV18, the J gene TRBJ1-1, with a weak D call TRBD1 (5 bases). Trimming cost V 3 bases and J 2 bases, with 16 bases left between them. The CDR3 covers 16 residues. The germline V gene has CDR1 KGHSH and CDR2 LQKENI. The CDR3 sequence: CASSPSLGGSNTEAFF. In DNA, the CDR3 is TGTGCCAGCTCACCGAGTCTGGGGGGTTCAAACACTGAAGCTTTCTTT.

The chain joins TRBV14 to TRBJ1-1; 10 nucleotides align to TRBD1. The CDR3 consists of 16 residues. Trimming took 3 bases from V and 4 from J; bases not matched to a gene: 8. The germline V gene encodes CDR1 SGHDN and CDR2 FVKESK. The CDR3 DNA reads TGTGCCAGCAGCCACGAGACAGGGGGCATCCTCACTGAAGCTTTCTTT. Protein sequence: CASSHETGGILTEAFF.

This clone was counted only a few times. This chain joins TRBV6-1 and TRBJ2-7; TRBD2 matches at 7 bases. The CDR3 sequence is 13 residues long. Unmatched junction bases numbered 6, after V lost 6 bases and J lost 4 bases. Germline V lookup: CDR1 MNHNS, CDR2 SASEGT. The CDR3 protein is CASRGLGSYEQYF. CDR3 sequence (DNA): TGTGCCAGCAGAGGACTAGGGAGTTACGAGCAGTACTTC.

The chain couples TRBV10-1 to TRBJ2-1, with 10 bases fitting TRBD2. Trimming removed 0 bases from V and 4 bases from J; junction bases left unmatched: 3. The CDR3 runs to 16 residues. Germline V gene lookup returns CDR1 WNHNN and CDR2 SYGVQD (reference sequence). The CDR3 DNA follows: TGCGCCAGCAGTGAGTCCGGGACTAGCGAGTACAATGAGCAGTTCTTC. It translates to CASSESGTSEYNEQFF.

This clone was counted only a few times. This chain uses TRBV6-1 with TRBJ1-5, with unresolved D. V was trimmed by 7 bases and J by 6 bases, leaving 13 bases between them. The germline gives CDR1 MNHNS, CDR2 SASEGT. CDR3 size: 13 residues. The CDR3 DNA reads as TGTGCCAGCAACAAAAATCATCCTCAGCCCCAGCATTTT. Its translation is CASNKNHPQPQHF.

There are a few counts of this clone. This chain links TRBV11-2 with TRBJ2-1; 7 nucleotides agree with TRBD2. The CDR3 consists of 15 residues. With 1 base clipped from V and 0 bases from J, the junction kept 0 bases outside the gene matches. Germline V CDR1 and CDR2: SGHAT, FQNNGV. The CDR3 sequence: CASSLGGSSYNEQFF. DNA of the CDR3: TGTGCCAGCAGCTTAGGCGGGAGCTCCTACAATGAGCAGTTCTTC.

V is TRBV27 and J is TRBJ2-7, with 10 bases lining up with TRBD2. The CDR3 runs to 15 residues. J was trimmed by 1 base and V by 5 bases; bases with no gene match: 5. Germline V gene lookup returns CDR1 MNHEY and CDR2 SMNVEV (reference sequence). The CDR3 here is CASSTRTSGSYEQYF. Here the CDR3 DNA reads TGTGCCAGCAGTACCCGGACTAGCGGTTCCTACGAGCAGTACTTC.

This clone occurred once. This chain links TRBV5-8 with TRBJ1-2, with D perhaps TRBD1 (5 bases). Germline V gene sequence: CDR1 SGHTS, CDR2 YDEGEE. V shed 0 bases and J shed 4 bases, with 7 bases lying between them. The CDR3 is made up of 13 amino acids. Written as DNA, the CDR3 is TGTGCCAGCAGCTTGGACAGGCCCTATGGCTACACCTTC. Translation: CASSLDRPYGYTF.

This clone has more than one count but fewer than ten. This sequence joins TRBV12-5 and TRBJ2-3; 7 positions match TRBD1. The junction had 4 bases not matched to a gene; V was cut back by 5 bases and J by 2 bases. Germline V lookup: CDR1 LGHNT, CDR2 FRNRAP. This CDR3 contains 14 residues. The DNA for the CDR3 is TGTGCTAGTGGTGTGGGACAGTTCACAGATACGCAGTATTTT. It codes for CASGVGQFTDTQYF.

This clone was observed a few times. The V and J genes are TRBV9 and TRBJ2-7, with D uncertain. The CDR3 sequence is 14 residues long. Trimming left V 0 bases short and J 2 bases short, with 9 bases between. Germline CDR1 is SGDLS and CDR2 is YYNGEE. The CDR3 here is CASSVASNTYEQYF. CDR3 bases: TGTGCCAGCAGCGTAGCCTCTAATACCTACGAGCAGTACTTC.

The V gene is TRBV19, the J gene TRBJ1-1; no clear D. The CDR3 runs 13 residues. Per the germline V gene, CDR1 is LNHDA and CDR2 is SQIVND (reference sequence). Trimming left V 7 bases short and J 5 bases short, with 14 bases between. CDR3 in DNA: TGTGCCAGTACTCCGGCGGGCCGTACTGAAGCTTTCTTT. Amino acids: CASTPAGRTEAFF.

In DNA, the CDR3 is TGTGCCAGCAGCTTGTATGATGAGCAGTTCTTC. Amino acid sequence: CASSLYDEQFF. The chain uses TRBV5-6 and TRBJ2-1; D unresolved. The CDR3 has 11 residues. CDR1 is SGHDT and CDR2 is YYEEEE in the germline V gene. Trimming left V 1 base short and J 8 bases short, with 4 bases between. The full variable domain, completed using reference TRBV5-6 and TRBJ2-1, is DAGVTQSPTHLIKTRGQQVTLRCSPKSGHDTVSWYQQALGQGPQFIFQYYEEEERQRGNFPDRFSGHQFPNYSSELNVNALLLGDSALYLCASSLYDEQFFGPGTRLTVL.

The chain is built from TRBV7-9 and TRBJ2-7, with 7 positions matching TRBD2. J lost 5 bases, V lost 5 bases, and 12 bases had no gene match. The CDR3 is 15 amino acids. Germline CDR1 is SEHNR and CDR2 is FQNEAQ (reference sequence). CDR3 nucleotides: TGTGCCAGCAGCCCCTCGAGGTTTGGGGGGGACGAGCAGTACTTC. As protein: CASSPSRFGGDEQYF.